The present entry profiles one TCR beta chain with its context. Germline V gene sequence: CDR1 WNHNN, CDR2 SYGVQD (reference sequence). The CDR3 contains 16 residues. J gave up 5 bases and V 6 bases, and 14 bases lay outside the gene matches. The sample is drawn from a study of blood T cell repertoires in COVID-19. Background on the study: Collection of acute and convalescent COVID-19 samples took place in the United States, Italy and Spain. T cells, B-cell-depleted T cells, or PBMCs supplied cDNA or gDNA.

Per the original data handling: Reference gene primer amplification gave estimated nucleated cell counts. Measured with immunoSEQ multiplex PCR; TCRdb has only the in-frame clones, and not every one. D and trimming come from the DNA, and the V and J calls and clone size come from that table. The sample consists of approximately 50,000 clones, 75% to 95% of them appearing once. The sample comprised peripheral blood. This chain joins TRBV10-1 and TRBJ2-3, with 7 bases aligning to TRBD2. This TCR came from a man in his forties with acute or convalescent COVID-19. Here the CDR3 reads CASSVGSGKLGDTQYF. The CDR3 DNA reads TGCGCCAGCAGCGTCGGCAGCGGGAAATTAGGAGATACGCAGTATTTT.